A selection of T cell receptor beta chains follows, all from one sample in a study of blood T cell repertoires in COVID-19. Method: immunoSEQ multiplex PCR; TCRdb's copy keeps in-frame clones and lacks some. The sample lists roughly 300,000 clones, about 87% occurring once. Sequences were obtained from PBMCs or T cells enriched from blood (not recorded which). These receptors all stem from a woman aged 30 to 39 who had recovered from COVID-19. The CDR3 runs from the conserved cysteine through the conserved F or W. Each record gives: D gene, clone size, J gene, V gene, CDR3 protein, CDR3 DNA. D genes are given only for firm matches. Not all rows give a size; the values are once, few, many and, for expanded clones, a class.

D: TRBD1
size: .
J: TRBJ2-3
V: TRBV7-9
CDR3: CASSHGRDSLGDTQYF
DNA: TGTGCCAGCAGCCACGGTAGGGACAGCCTTGGTGATACGCAGTATTTT

D: TRBD2
size: .
J: TRBJ2-1
V: TRBV9
CDR3: CASSAGGTSAHNEQFF
DNA: TGTGCCAGCAGCGCTGGGGGGACTAGCGCTCACAATGAGCAGTTCTTC

D: .
size: .
J: TRBJ2-3
V: TRBV11-2
CDR3: CASSFGTGMGSDTQYF
DNA: TGTGCCAGCAGCTTCGGTACGGGGATGGGCTCAGATACGCAGTATTTT

D: TRBD1
size: .
J: TRBJ1-1
V: TRBV6-6
CDR3: CASSTQGAMTEAFF
DNA: TGTGCCAGCAGTACCCAGGGGGCGATGACTGAAGCTTTCTTT

D: .
size: .
J: TRBJ1-2
V: TRBV6-6
CDR3: CASSPPGGLDYGYTF
DNA: TGTGCCAGCAGTCCCCCCGGGGGGTTAGACTATGGCTACACCTTC

D: TRBD2
size: .
J: TRBJ2-5
V: TRBV5-4
CDR3: CASSRGTSGGQETQYF
DNA: TGTGCCAGCAGCCGAGGGACTAGCGGGGGACAAGAGACCCAGTACTTC

D: .
size: .
J: TRBJ2-3
V: TRBV4-3
CDR3: CASSQEERDTQYF
DNA: TGCGCCAGCAGCCAAGAGGAGCGAGATACGCAGTATTTT

D: .
size: .
J: TRBJ2-5
V: TRBV6-4
CDR3: CASSDVAGRGVETQYF
DNA: TGTGCCAGCAGTGACGTAGCCGGGAGAGGGGTAGAGACCCAGTACTTC

D: .
size: .
J: TRBJ1-1
V: TRBV7-9
CDR3: CASSPAGQRRNTEAFF
DNA: TGTGCCAGCAGCCCCGCCGGACAGCGCCGTAACACTGAAGCTTTCTTT

D: TRBD1
size: .
J: TRBJ1-5
V: TRBV7-6
CDR3: CASSLAGGTGKGFQPQHF
DNA: TGTGCCAGCAGCTTAGCGGGAGGGACAGGGAAGGGATTTCAGCCCCAGCATTTT

D: TRBD1
size: .
J: TRBJ1-5
V: TRBV19
CDR3: CASSIVTGAFNQPQHF
DNA: TGTGCCAGTAGTATAGTGACAGGGGCCTTCAATCAGCCCCAGCATTTT

D: .
size: .
J: TRBJ1-1
V: TRBV3-1/TRBV3-2
CDR3: CASSQDLSVPSGGFF
DNA: TGTGCCAGCAGCCAAGACTTGTCGGTCCCGTCAGGTGGTTTCTTT

D: TRBD1
size: once
J: TRBJ1-2
V: TRBV5-1
CDR3: CASSLEQGAFGYTF
DNA: TGCGCCAGCAGCTTGGAGCAGGGGGCGTTCGGCTACACCTTC

D: .
size: .
J: TRBJ1-1
V: TRBV25-1
CDR3: CASNTWEETNEAFF
DNA: TGTGCCAGCAACACTTGGGAGGAGACGAATGAAGCTTTCTTT

D: TRBD2
size: once
J: TRBJ2-5
V: TRBV11-2
CDR3: CASSPGTSGGGGETQYF
DNA: TGTGCCAGCAGCCCTGGGACTAGCGGGGGCGGAGGGGAGACCCAGTACTTC

D: TRBD1
size: .
J: TRBJ2-2
V: TRBV27
CDR3: CASSLRQGTLTGELFF
DNA: TGTGCCAGCAGTCTCCGACAGGGTACATTGACCGGGGAGCTGTTTTTT

D: TRBD1
size: .
J: TRBJ2-2
V: TRBV18
CDR3: CASSPGTGANTGELFF
DNA: TGTGCCAGCTCACCCGGGACAGGTGCAAACACCGGGGAGCTGTTTTTT

D: TRBD1
size: .
J: TRBJ1-1
V: TRBV11-2
CDR3: CASSLGGGGTGWTEAFF
DNA: TGTGCCAGCAGCTTAGGGGGCGGAGGGACAGGGTGGACTGAAGCTTTCTTT

D: .
size: .
J: TRBJ1-4
V: TRBV5-1
CDR3: CASSEGQNLGELFF
DNA: TGCGCCAGCAGCGAAGGACAGAACCTCGGGGAACTGTTTTTT

D: TRBD1
size: .
J: TRBJ1-1
V: TRBV29-1
CDR3: CSVEKGTGGNTEAFF
DNA: TGCAGCGTTGAGAAGGGGACAGGTGGGAACACTGAAGCTTTCTTT

D: .
size: .
J: TRBJ1-1
V: TRBV6-5
CDR3: CASSYGRVRTEAFF
DNA: TGTGCCAGCAGTTACGGTCGGGTGCGGACTGAAGCTTTCTTT

D: .
size: .
J: TRBJ1-1
V: TRBV19
CDR3: CASSMTGNTEAFF
DNA: TGTGCCAGTAGTATGACGGGGAACACTGAAGCTTTCTTT

D: TRBD1
size: .
J: TRBJ1-5
V: TRBV18
CDR3: CASSVGTGANQPQHF
DNA: TGTGCCAGCTCTGTAGGGACAGGGGCTAATCAGCCCCAGCATTTT

D: TRBD2
size: .
J: TRBJ2-1
V: TRBV27
CDR3: CASKPAAVGGGSSSYNEQFF
DNA: TGTGCCAGCAAACCAGCAGCGGTAGGCGGGGGGTCGTCCTCCTACAATGAGCAGTTCTTC

D: .
size: .
J: TRBJ1-6
V: TRBV5-6
CDR3: CASSAYPGADYNSPLHF
DNA: TGTGCCAGCAGCGCATACCCAGGGGCGGACTATAATTCACCCCTCCACTTT

D: .
size: .
J: TRBJ2-7
V: TRBV2
CDR3: CASSEVPTPTYEQYF
DNA: TGTGCCAGCAGTGAAGTCCCCACCCCTACCTACGAGCAGTACTTC

D: .
size: .
J: TRBJ1-1
V: TRBV11-2
CDR3: CASSPRRGNTEAFF
DNA: TGTGCCAGCAGCCCCAGACGGGGGAACACTGAAGCTTTCTTT

D: TRBD1
size: .
J: TRBJ2-6
V: TRBV2
CDR3: CASSPGQGYSGANVLTF
DNA: TGTGCCAGCAGTCCTGGACAGGGGTACTCTGGGGCCAACGTCCTGACTTTC

D: .
size: .
J: TRBJ1-4
V: TRBV20-1
CDR3: CSASPVAVATNEKLFF
DNA: TGCAGTGCTAGTCCGGTTGCCGTCGCAACTAATGAAAAACTGTTTTTT

D: .
size: few
J: TRBJ2-7
V: TRBV5-4
CDR3: CASSAGRTYEQYF
DNA: TGTGCCAGCAGCGCGGGACGGACCTACGAGCAGTACTTC

D: TRBD1
size: .
J: TRBJ2-5
V: TRBV4-1
CDR3: CASSQGRGQMGETQYF
DNA: TGCGCCAGCAGCCAAGGAAGGGGACAGATGGGAGAGACCCAGTACTTC

D: .
size: .
J: TRBJ1-2
V: TRBV28
CDR3: CAIGFRSRAYYGYTF
DNA: TGTGCCATCGGATTTCGGTCGAGGGCCTACTATGGCTACACCTTC

D: TRBD1
size: .
J: TRBJ1-1
V: TRBV28
CDR3: CASSPPDRGFTEAFF
DNA: TGTGCCAGCAGTCCTCCGGACAGGGGGTTCACTGAAGCTTTCTTT

D: TRBD1
size: .
J: TRBJ2-7
V: TRBV19
CDR3: CASSSGGREQYF
DNA: TGTGCCAGTAGCTCAGGGGGACGCGAGCAGTACTTC

D: .
size: .
J: TRBJ1-6
V: TRBV3-1/TRBV3-2
CDR3: CASSQVFRGTSPLHF
DNA: TGTGCCAGCAGCCAAGTATTCAGGGGCACTTCACCCCTCCACTTT

D: .
size: .
J: TRBJ1-3
V: TRBV3-1/TRBV3-2
CDR3: CASRPDSHSGNTIYF
DNA: TGTGCCAGCAGACCCGACAGCCACTCTGGAAACACCATATATTTT

D: .
size: many
J: TRBJ1-3
V: TRBV5-6
CDR3: CASSLLGRATGNTIYF
DNA: TGTGCCAGCAGCTTGCTTGGGCGGGCTACGGGAAACACCATATATTTT

D: .
size: few
J: TRBJ1-5
V: TRBV28
CDR3: CASSPNLTPGPNQPQHF
DNA: TGTGCCAGCAGTCCAAATTTGACACCCGGTCCCAATCAGCCCCAGCATTTT

D: TRBD1
size: .
J: TRBJ2-1
V: TRBV27
CDR3: CASRRDRLNNEQFF
DNA: TGTGCCAGCAGGAGGGACAGGTTGAACAATGAGCAGTTCTTC

D: TRBD1
size: .
J: TRBJ1-4
V: TRBV2
CDR3: CASSEGTGVGKLFF
DNA: TGTGCCAGCAGTGAAGGGACAGGGGTCGGAAAACTGTTTTTT

D: TRBD1
size: .
J: TRBJ1-5
V: TRBV19
CDR3: CASSIGQAQSSNQPQHF
DNA: TGTGCCAGTAGTATTGGACAGGCCCAGAGTAGCAATCAGCCCCAGCATTTT

D: TRBD2
size: once
J: TRBJ2-7
V: TRBV6-4
CDR3: CARPGMREGIYEQYF
DNA: TGTGCCAGGCCGGGCATGAGGGAGGGAATATACGAGCAGTACTTC

D: .
size: .
J: TRBJ2-7
V: TRBV4-1
CDR3: CASSQDAGAPSYEQYF
DNA: TGCGCCAGCAGCCAAGATGCAGGGGCCCCCTCCTACGAGCAGTACTTC

D: .
size: .
J: TRBJ1-2
V: TRBV29-1
CDR3: CSVETGLGYTF
DNA: TGCAGCGTTGAAACAGGGTTGGGCTACACCTTC

D: TRBD1
size: .
J: TRBJ1-6
V: TRBV19
CDR3: CASSGQGAYSPLHF
DNA: TGTGCCAGTTCCGGACAGGGGGCCTATTCACCCCTCCACTTT

D: .
size: few
J: TRBJ1-6
V: TRBV5-6
CDR3: CASSLTPSYNSPLHF
DNA: TGTGCCAGCAGCTTGACACCTTCCTATAATTCACCCCTCCACTTT